A selection of T cell receptor beta chains follows, all from one sample in a study of T cell repertoires in cytomegalovirus infection. In TCRdb, the reads were re-called with MiXCR into one record per CDR3 protein. The sample comprises around 500,000 distinct CDR3 sequences, 42% of which are singletons, and 40% to 50% rests with the top ten. Their antigens are not known. This sample comprised cultured PBMCs, obtained from culture after CMV antigen stimulation. These receptors all come from a human donor in good health (CMV status not recorded). Some clones in this sample may be carry-over from other donors' samples. The CDR3 runs from the conserved cysteine through the conserved F or W. A D gene is named only where the DNA matches it firmly. The listing skips clone size in some rows; elsewhere it reads once, few, many or a size class.

j_call: TRBJ2-7
d_call: -
clone_size: -
v_call: TRBV7-9
cdr3_nt: TGTGCCAGCAGCTTCAGAACAGGGCCCGAGGTCGAGCAGTACTTC
cdr3_aa: CASSFRTGPEVEQYF

j_call: TRBJ2-5
d_call: TRBD1
clone_size: -
v_call: TRBV11-2
cdr3_nt: TGTGCCAGCAGCGCGTTACAGGGGTACGAGACCCAGTACTTC
cdr3_aa: CASSALQGYETQYF

j_call: TRBJ1-4
d_call: TRBD1
clone_size: -
v_call: TRBV5-1
cdr3_nt: TGCGCCAGCAGCTTGCGGACAGGTCAAACTAATGAAAAACTGTTTTTT
cdr3_aa: CASSLRTGQTNEKLFF

j_call: TRBJ2-7
d_call: TRBD2
clone_size: few
v_call: TRBV7-9
cdr3_nt: TGTGCCAGCAGCCCCCCGGGACTAGCAGTGGGGGAGCAGTACTTC
cdr3_aa: CASSPPGLAVGEQYF

j_call: TRBJ2-1
d_call: -
clone_size: -
v_call: TRBV6-5
cdr3_nt: TGTGCCAGCAGACTAAGCCGTGGGGAGCAGTTCTTC
cdr3_aa: CASRLSRGEQFF

j_call: TRBJ2-1
d_call: -
clone_size: -
v_call: TRBV7-6
cdr3_nt: TGTGCCAGCAGCCTGACAGCTAACAATGAGCAGTTCTTC
cdr3_aa: CASSLTANNEQFF

j_call: TRBJ2-7
d_call: -
clone_size: -
v_call: TRBV20-1
cdr3_nt: TGCAGTGCCCACACAGGGAGCTACGAGCAGTACTTC
cdr3_aa: CSAHTGSYEQYF

j_call: TRBJ1-1
d_call: -
clone_size: once
v_call: TRBV29-1
cdr3_nt: TGCAGCGTTGATCCAAGGACAGAGATGAACACTGAAGCTTTCTTT
cdr3_aa: CSVDPRTEMNTEAFF

j_call: TRBJ1-2
d_call: TRBD1
clone_size: few
v_call: TRBV7-2
cdr3_nt: TGTGCCAGCAGCCAGACAGGGATGAGTGGCTACACCTTC
cdr3_aa: CASSQTGMSGYTF

j_call: TRBJ2-3
d_call: TRBD2
clone_size: many
v_call: TRBV7-2
cdr3_nt: TGTGCCAGCAGCCGCGTCGGGACTAGCGGGACAGATACGCAGTATTTT
cdr3_aa: CASSRVGTSGTDTQYF

j_call: TRBJ2-7
d_call: -
clone_size: -
v_call: TRBV15
cdr3_nt: TGTGCCACCAGCAGAGATCCCGGCTACGAGCAGTACTTC
cdr3_aa: CATSRDPGYEQYF

j_call: TRBJ1-2
d_call: -
clone_size: few
v_call: TRBV28
cdr3_nt: TGTGCCAGCAGTTCCAGCGCGGGGGGAACTAACTATGGCTACACCTTC
cdr3_aa: CASSSSAGGTNYGYTF

j_call: TRBJ2-1
d_call: -
clone_size: -
v_call: TRBV7-2
cdr3_nt: TGTGCCAGCAGCCCGAAACAGGGACTCGATGAGCAGTTCTTC
cdr3_aa: CASSPKQGLDEQFF

j_call: TRBJ1-3
d_call: -
clone_size: few
v_call: TRBV6-1
cdr3_nt: TGTGCCAGCAGAAAGGACAGTGCCCTCTCTGGAAACACCATATATTTT
cdr3_aa: CASRKDSALSGNTIYF

j_call: TRBJ2-2
d_call: TRBD2
clone_size: -
v_call: TRBV20-1
cdr3_nt: TGCAGTGCTAGAGATCCGGTAGCGGGAGTCGGCGGGGAGCTGTTTTTT
cdr3_aa: CSARDPVAGVGGELFF

j_call: TRBJ1-4
d_call: TRBD1
clone_size: -
v_call: TRBV28
cdr3_nt: TGTGCCAGCAGATCAGGACAGGCGACTAATGAAAAACTGTTTTTT
cdr3_aa: CASRSGQATNEKLFF

j_call: TRBJ2-7
d_call: -
clone_size: -
v_call: TRBV6-5
cdr3_nt: TGTGCCAGCACCCCGAAATATGGAGGGGGAATCTACGAGCAGTACTTC
cdr3_aa: CASTPKYGGGIYEQYF

j_call: TRBJ2-3
d_call: -
clone_size: few
v_call: TRBV29-1
cdr3_nt: TGCAGCGTTGCCGGGGGAACAACTGATACGCAGTATTTT
cdr3_aa: CSVAGGTTDTQYF

j_call: TRBJ2-7
d_call: -
clone_size: few
v_call: TRBV7-4
cdr3_nt: TGTGCCAGCAGCCAAGGACAGATCGAAAAGTACTTC
cdr3_aa: CASSQGQIEKYF

j_call: TRBJ2-7
d_call: -
clone_size: -
v_call: TRBV28
cdr3_nt: TGTGCCACCGGCATTGGGGGAGCCTACGAGCAGTACTTC
cdr3_aa: CATGIGGAYEQYF

j_call: TRBJ2-1
d_call: TRBD2
clone_size: -
v_call: TRBV7-2
cdr3_nt: TGTGCCAGCAGCTTAACGGGACTAGCGGACAATGAGCAGTTCTTC
cdr3_aa: CASSLTGLADNEQFF

j_call: TRBJ2-7
d_call: -
clone_size: few
v_call: TRBV19
cdr3_nt: TGTGCCAGTAGTAAAACGGGGGCGTTCTCCTACGAGCAGTACTTC
cdr3_aa: CASSKTGAFSYEQYF

j_call: TRBJ1-1
d_call: TRBD1
clone_size: few
v_call: TRBV29-1
cdr3_nt: TGCAGCGTGGGAAGGGGACAGGTGGTCACTGAAGCTTTCTTT
cdr3_aa: CSVGRGQVVTEAFF

j_call: TRBJ1-2
d_call: -
clone_size: few
v_call: TRBV12-3/TRBV12-4
cdr3_nt: TGTGCCAGCAGTCACCGGACAGAGGGCGGCTACACCTTC
cdr3_aa: CASSHRTEGGYTF

j_call: TRBJ1-5
d_call: -
clone_size: -
v_call: TRBV18
cdr3_nt: TGTGCCAGCTCCCAAGGCGAAGGGGGGCGTCAGCCCCAGCATTTT
cdr3_aa: CASSQGEGGRQPQHF

j_call: TRBJ1-3
d_call: -
clone_size: many
v_call: TRBV7-6
cdr3_nt: TGTGCCAGCAGCTTAGACAGGGGAAACACCATATATTTT
cdr3_aa: CASSLDRGNTIYF

j_call: TRBJ2-7
d_call: -
clone_size: few
v_call: TRBV6-2/TRBV6-3
cdr3_nt: TGTGCCAGCAGTTGGGGTTACGAGCAGTACTTC
cdr3_aa: CASSWGYEQYF

j_call: TRBJ2-7
d_call: -
clone_size: few
v_call: TRBV7-2
cdr3_nt: TGTGCCAGCAGCTTAGTGGGGGCCCTCGCTACCTACGAGCAGTACTTC
cdr3_aa: CASSLVGALATYEQYF

j_call: TRBJ2-5
d_call: -
clone_size: -
v_call: TRBV12-3/TRBV12-4
cdr3_nt: TGTGCCAGCAGGGGAACCCTGTACCAAGAGACCCAGTACTTC
cdr3_aa: CASRGTLYQETQYF

j_call: TRBJ1-3
d_call: -
clone_size: -
v_call: TRBV15
cdr3_nt: TGTGCCACCAGCAGAGGGGCTCGTCCCTTCTCTGGAAACACCATATATTTT
cdr3_aa: CATSRGARPFSGNTIYF

j_call: TRBJ2-7
d_call: TRBD1
clone_size: -
v_call: TRBV28
cdr3_nt: TGTGCCAGCGGATCTCCCGGGACAGGGGGCCTCGAGCAGTACTTC
cdr3_aa: CASGSPGTGGLEQYF

j_call: TRBJ2-5
d_call: -
clone_size: -
v_call: TRBV19
cdr3_nt: TGTGCCAGTAGTGCCGGGGGACAGACGGAGACCCAGTACTTC
cdr3_aa: CASSAGGQTETQYF

j_call: TRBJ1-5
d_call: -
clone_size: few
v_call: TRBV6-6
cdr3_nt: TGTGCCAGCAGTTACCGACTCGGTGGGGAACAGCACAATCAGCCCCAGCATTTT
cdr3_aa: CASSYRLGGEQHNQPQHF

j_call: TRBJ2-2
d_call: -
clone_size: -
v_call: TRBV5-6
cdr3_nt: TGTGCCAGCAGCTTGGTTCCCGGGAGCGCCTGGGTGGAGCTGTTTTTT
cdr3_aa: CASSLVPGSAWVELFF

j_call: TRBJ2-5
d_call: -
clone_size: -
v_call: TRBV7-8
cdr3_nt: TGTGCCAGCAGCTTATATGCCCAAGAGACCCAGTACTTC
cdr3_aa: CASSLYAQETQYF

j_call: TRBJ1-2
d_call: TRBD1
clone_size: few
v_call: TRBV7-2
cdr3_nt: TGTGCCAGCACCTTTACAAACCCCGTGGGACAGGGGAGCGGCTATGGCTACACCTTC
cdr3_aa: CASTFTNPVGQGSGYGYTF

j_call: TRBJ2-5
d_call: TRBD2
clone_size: -
v_call: TRBV28
cdr3_nt: TGTGCCAGCAGTCGTCCAGCTCAAGCGGGGGGGCTGGGGACCCAGTACTTC
cdr3_aa: CASSRPAQAGGLGTQYF

j_call: TRBJ2-7
d_call: -
clone_size: -
v_call: TRBV20-1
cdr3_nt: TGCAGTGCTATGGAGTTGGACAGAACCTACGAGCAGTACTTC
cdr3_aa: CSAMELDRTYEQYF

j_call: TRBJ2-1
d_call: -
clone_size: few
v_call: TRBV18
cdr3_nt: TGTGCCAGCTCACCAAGGGGGAGCGAGGCTGGCTACAATGAGCAGTTCTTC
cdr3_aa: CASSPRGSEAGYNEQFF

j_call: TRBJ2-2
d_call: -
clone_size: few
v_call: TRBV12-3/TRBV12-4
cdr3_nt: TGTGCCAGCAGTTCCACCAGAGGAGGAAGCACCGGGGAGCTGTTTTTT
cdr3_aa: CASSSTRGGSTGELFF

j_call: TRBJ2-7
d_call: TRBD2
clone_size: -
v_call: TRBV7-9
cdr3_nt: TGTGCCAGCAGCGATCGACTAGCGAAAACCTACGAGCAGTACTTC
cdr3_aa: CASSDRLAKTYEQYF

j_call: TRBJ1-1
d_call: -
clone_size: -
v_call: TRBV7-2
cdr3_nt: TGTGCCAGCAGCTTAGGTGTTGGACGGGCGAACACTGAAGCTTTCTTT
cdr3_aa: CASSLGVGRANTEAFF

j_call: TRBJ1-2
d_call: -
clone_size: few
v_call: TRBV7-2
cdr3_nt: TGTGCCAGCAGCACCCCCCAGGACTATGGCTACACCTTC
cdr3_aa: CASSTPQDYGYTF

j_call: TRBJ1-2
d_call: -
clone_size: few
v_call: TRBV19
cdr3_nt: TGTGCCAGTAGTATCCCAGGGAACTATGGCTACACCTTC
cdr3_aa: CASSIPGNYGYTF

j_call: TRBJ2-1
d_call: -
clone_size: few
v_call: TRBV2
cdr3_nt: TGTGCCAGCCAGGCCGGCAGGCCTTTTTGGAATGAGCAGTTCTTC
cdr3_aa: CASQAGRPFWNEQFF

j_call: TRBJ2-7
d_call: TRBD2
clone_size: -
v_call: TRBV7-2
cdr3_nt: TGTGCCAGCAGCTCCGCCGGGACTAACTCCTACGAGCAGTACTTC
cdr3_aa: CASSSAGTNSYEQYF

j_call: TRBJ1-4
d_call: -
clone_size: few
v_call: TRBV7-2
cdr3_nt: TGTGCCAGCAGCCCCCAGCCTGCAACTAATGAAAAACTGTTTTTT
cdr3_aa: CASSPQPATNEKLFF

j_call: TRBJ2-5
d_call: TRBD2
clone_size: few
v_call: TRBV7-4
cdr3_nt: TGTGCCAGCAGCTTTCCGGGACTAGCGGAACAAGAGACCCAGTACTTC
cdr3_aa: CASSFPGLAEQETQYF

j_call: TRBJ2-1
d_call: -
clone_size: few
v_call: TRBV7-2
cdr3_nt: TGTGCCAGCAGCTTCATGGGCAGTTACAATGAGCAGTTCTTC
cdr3_aa: CASSFMGSYNEQFF

j_call: TRBJ2-1
d_call: -
clone_size: -
v_call: TRBV12-3/TRBV12-4
cdr3_nt: TGTGCCAGCAGCCCTATGGGGGGCACCTACAATGAGCAGTTCTTC
cdr3_aa: CASSPMGGTYNEQFF

j_call: TRBJ2-2
d_call: -
clone_size: -
v_call: TRBV5-1
cdr3_nt: TGCGCCAGCAGCTTGGCCGAAGGCGGCCAGGACACCGGGGAGCTGTTTTTT
cdr3_aa: CASSLAEGGQDTGELFF

j_call: TRBJ2-7
d_call: TRBD1
clone_size: few
v_call: TRBV27
cdr3_nt: TGTGCCAGCGGACAGGGTCCGGGCTACGAGCAGTACTTC
cdr3_aa: CASGQGPGYEQYF

j_call: TRBJ2-3
d_call: TRBD2
clone_size: -
v_call: TRBV7-2
cdr3_nt: TGTGCCAGCAGCTACGGGAGGACAGATACGCAGTATTTT
cdr3_aa: CASSYGRTDTQYF

j_call: TRBJ1-6
d_call: -
clone_size: -
v_call: TRBV27
cdr3_nt: TGTGCCAGCAGGAACTTGGCCAAGGGAATTACACCCCTCCACTTT
cdr3_aa: CASRNLAKGITPLHF

j_call: TRBJ2-3
d_call: -
clone_size: -
v_call: TRBV12-3/TRBV12-4
cdr3_nt: TGTGCCAGCAGCCCGCCCTCGGATACGCAGTATTTT
cdr3_aa: CASSPPSDTQYF

j_call: TRBJ2-6
d_call: -
clone_size: -
v_call: TRBV4-3
cdr3_nt: TGCGCCAGCAGCCCGAGACCCAAAACCTCTGGGGCCAACGTCCTGACTTTC
cdr3_aa: CASSPRPKTSGANVLTF

j_call: TRBJ1-1
d_call: -
clone_size: -
v_call: TRBV4-1
cdr3_nt: TGCGCCAGCACACAAGCTGGCAGCGCCTCTGAAGCTTTCTTT
cdr3_aa: CASTQAGSASEAFF

j_call: TRBJ2-1
d_call: TRBD2
clone_size: -
v_call: TRBV2
cdr3_nt: TGTGCCAGCAGTGCAATGGCGGGGGGGTATTGGGATGAGCAGTTCTTC
cdr3_aa: CASSAMAGGYWDEQFF

j_call: TRBJ1-2
d_call: -
clone_size: -
v_call: TRBV28
cdr3_nt: TGTGCCAGCAGCCCCACTGGGATGTGGGGCTACACCTTC
cdr3_aa: CASSPTGMWGYTF